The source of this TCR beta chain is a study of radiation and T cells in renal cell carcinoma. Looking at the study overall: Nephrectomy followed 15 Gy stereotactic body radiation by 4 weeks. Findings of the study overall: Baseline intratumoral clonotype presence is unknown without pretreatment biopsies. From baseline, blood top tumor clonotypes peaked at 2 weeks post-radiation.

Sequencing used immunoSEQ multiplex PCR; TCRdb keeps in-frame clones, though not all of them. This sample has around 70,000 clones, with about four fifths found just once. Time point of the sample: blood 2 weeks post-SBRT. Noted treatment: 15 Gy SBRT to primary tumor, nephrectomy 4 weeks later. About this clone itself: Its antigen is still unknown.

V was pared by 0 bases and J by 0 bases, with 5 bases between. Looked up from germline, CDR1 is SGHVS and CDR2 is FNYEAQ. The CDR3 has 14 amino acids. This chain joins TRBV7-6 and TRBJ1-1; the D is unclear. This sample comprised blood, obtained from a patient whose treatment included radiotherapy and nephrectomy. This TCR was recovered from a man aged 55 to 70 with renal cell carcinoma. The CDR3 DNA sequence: TGTGCCAGCAGCTTAGCGGGATTGAACACTGAAGCTTTCTTT. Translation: CASSLAGLNTEAFF.